A single sample is the source of the 7 T cell receptor beta chains below, sequenced in a study of shared clonotypes between healthy human individuals. Assay: immunoSEQ multiplex PCR; the TCRdb copy retains only in-frame clones and omits some. Of 2 million to 3 million clones in the sample, 90% to 95% were seen once. Material for sequencing was naive CD4+ T cells from PBMCs. As for subset: CD45RA+ positively selected. The origin of the receptors is a man younger than 30 in good health. Some clones in this sample may be carry-over from other donors' samples.

This chain uses TRBV7-4 with TRBJ1-1; D is possibly TRBD1 (5 bases). Deletions cut 3 bases from V and 1 base from J, with 15 bases between. This CDR3 region has 16 residues. Per germline, CDR1 SGHVT and CDR2 SQSDAQ. CDR3 sequence (DNA): TGTGCCAGCAGCTTTCGTAGGATAAGGGGGAACACTGAAGCTTTCTTT. Translation: CASSFRRIRGNTEAFF. The full variable domain, completed using reference TRBV7-4 and TRBJ1-1, is GAGVSQSPRYKVAKRGRDVALRCDSISGHVTLYWYRQTLGQGSEVLTYSQSDAQRDKSGRPSGRFSAERPERSVSTLKIQRTEQGDSAVYLCASSFRRIRGNTEAFFGQGTRLTVV.

V and J are TRBV5-6 and TRBJ2-5; 7 nucleotides agree with TRBD1. The CDR3 totals 17 residues. V gave up 2 bases and J gave up 0 bases; unmatched junction bases: 10. The germline gives CDR1 SGHDT, CDR2 YYEEEE. The CDR3 protein is CASSFQMTGTDQETQYF. CDR3 coding DNA: TGTGCCAGCAGCTTTCAAATGACCGGGACAGACCAAGAGACCCAGTACTTC.

CDR3 DNA sequence: TGTGCCAGCAGCTTTCCGGGACTAGCGGGAAGGGTTAATGAGCAGTTCTTC. As protein: CASSFPGLAGRVNEQFF. The chain carries TRBV7-9 and TRBJ2-1, with 13 nucleotides matching TRBD2. This CDR3 contains 17 residues. Germline trimming cut 3 bases from V and 7 bases from J; bases unmatched to any gene: 9. Germline V gives CDR1 SEHNR, CDR2 FQNEAQ (reference sequence).

The chain carries TRBV28 and TRBJ2-5; weak D call: TRBD1 (6 bases). V lost 4 bases and J lost 5, with 23 bases in between. Germline CDR1 MDHEN, CDR2 SYDVKM. CDR3 size: 17 residues. The CDR3: CASSWEPYRVSRETQYF. In DNA, the CDR3 is TGTGCCAGCAGTTGGGAACCATACAGGGTGAGCCGGGAGACCCAGTACTTC. Together with reference TRBV28 and TRBJ2-5, the CDR3 gives the full variable domain: DVKVTQSSRYLVKRTGEKVFLECVQDMDHENMFWYRQDPGLGLRLIYFSYDVKMKEKGDIPEGYSVSREKKERFSLILESASTNQTSMYLCASSWEPYRVSRETQYFGPGTRLLVL.

The V and J genes are TRBV5-1 and TRBJ2-1; a weak D match, TRBD1 (6 bases). This CDR3 has 15 amino acids. Per the germline V gene, CDR1 is SGHRS and CDR2 is YFSETQ. The germline V and J ends were trimmed by 0 bases and 5 bases, with 12 bases remaining between them. The CDR3 DNA follows: TGCGCCAGCAGCTTGGTTCCAGGGGCGGACAATGAGCAGTTCTTC. Amino acids: CASSLVPGADNEQFF.

J is TRBJ2-3 and V is TRBV11-3; no definite D call. V was trimmed by 0 bases and J by 2 bases, leaving 9 bases between them. The CDR3 loop spans 15 amino acids. Germline CDR1 and CDR2: SGHNT and YENEEA. The CDR3 spells CASSLDGQNTDTQYF. The CDR3 bases are TGTGCCAGCAGCTTAGACGGTCAGAACACAGATACGCAGTATTTT. Combining the CDR3 with reference TRBV11-3 and TRBJ2-3 gives the whole variable domain EAGVVQSPRYKIIEKKQPVAFWCNPISGHNTLYWYLQNLGQGPELLIRYENEEAVDDSQLPKDRFSAERLKGVDSTLKIQPAELGDSAVYLCASSLDGQNTDTQYFGPGTRLTVL.

The chain couples TRBV15 to TRBJ1-1; D gene uncertain. Deletions cut 4 bases from V and 6 bases from J, with 15 bases between. The germline V gene has CDR1 LNHNV and CDR2 YYDKDF (reference sequence). The CDR3 is 14 residues long. The CDR3 is CATSTTYKAPEAFF. The CDR3 bases are TGTGCCACCAGCACAACATATAAGGCGCCTGAAGCTTTCTTT.